This T cell receptor (beta chain) was identified in a study of regulatory T cells in long-lasting Graves disease. The sample's time point: persistent/refractory GD, antithyroid drugs over 5 years with positive TRAb. From RNA extracted from PBMCs, the TCR library was made. American Thyroid Association guidelines were used to diagnose Graves' disease. EDTA tubes received roughly 9.7 milliliters of drawn peripheral blood. Investigators prepared the TCR beta libraries by applying iRepertoire HTBI primers and Arm-PCR of CDR3 regions. TCRdb reprocessed the multiplex PCR reads with MiXCR, giving one entry per CDR3 protein. Here the sample spans around 400,000 distinct CDR3 sequences, less than 30% being singletons. Concerning this clonotype itself: The target antigen is unknown.

Trimming shortened V by 2 bases and J by 5 bases, and 9 bases separated the two germline ends. CDR1 and CDR2 (germline): MDHEN, SYDVKM. The CDR3 length is 14 residues. Whole-study results and caveats: Persistent disease was characterized by preferential usage of TRBV28, TRBJ1-2 and TRBJ2-5. Those with persistent disease had in common more public clonotypes (roughly 3,000) than new patients (approximately 970).

The chain is built from TRBV28 and TRBJ2-2; D is unclear. The sequence came from a woman in her thirties or forties with Graves disease. This sample comprised peripheral blood mononuclear cells (PBMCs), obtained when the disease was refractory, from a patient treated with antithyroid drugs. CDR3 region: CASSLGGFTGELFF. For the CDR3, the DNA is TGTGCCAGCAGTTTAGGTGGTTTTACCGGGGAGCTGTTTTTT.